These 15 T cell receptor beta chains originate from one sample sequenced in a study of T cells in Graves' hyperthyroidism and ophthalmopathy. Authors of the study amplified TCR beta CDR3 regions from RNA transcripts. A set of HTBI primers served as the primers for a first-round RT-PCR of the TCR CDR3. TCRdb passed the multiplex PCR reads through MiXCR, listing each CDR3 protein once. The table includes about 350,000 distinct CDR3 sequences, roughly an eighth detected once. The specimen was blood. These receptor sequences come from a middle-aged woman with Graves' ophthalmopathy.

J is TRBJ2-1 and V is TRBV5-1, with 7 bases lining up with TRBD2. J gave up 10 bases and V 7 bases, and 8 bases lay outside the gene matches. CDR1 is SGHRS, CDR2 YFSETQ, per germline. This CDR3 contains 12 residues. CDR3 sequence reads: CASSPSGVEQFF. The CDR3 region has the DNA TGCGCCAGCTCCCCCAGCGGGGTCGAGCAGTTCTTC. Based on the CDR3 plus reference TRBV5-1 and TRBJ2-1, the full variable domain is KAGVTQTPRYLIKTRGQQVTLSCSPISGHRSVSWYQQTPGQGLQFLFEYFSETQRNKGNFPGRFSGRQFSNSRSEMNVSTLELGDSALYLCASSPSGVEQFFGPGTRLTVL.

This clonotype was observed a few times. This chain joins TRBV11-1 and TRBJ2-2; D is perhaps TRBD1 (6 bases). Trimming pared 6 bases from V and 0 bases from J, leaving 14 bases between. The CDR3 totals 16 residues. The germline CDR1 and CDR2 sequences are SGHAT and FQDESV (reference sequence). The CDR3 is CASRSNREPNTGELFF. The CDR3 coding sequence is TGTGCCAGCAGGTCTAACAGGGAACCGAACACCGGGGAGCTGTTTTTT. Looking up the rest from reference TRBV11-1 and TRBJ2-2 gives the full variable domain: EAEVAQSPRYKITEKSQAVAFWCDPISGHATLYWYRQILGQGPELLVQFQDESVVDDSQLPKDRFSAERLKGVDSTLKIQPAELGDSAMYLCASRSNREPNTGELFFGEGSRLTVL.

This clonotype came up once. One end of the junction does not line up with germline, which may come from a read error. V usage is TRBV7-9 and J usage is TRBJ2-7; unclear D gene. The CDR3 has 13 residues. From germline, CDR1 is SEHNR and CDR2 FQNEAQ (reference sequence). This CDR3 reads CAGSLGSSYEQYF. In DNA, the CDR3 is TGCGCCGGCAGCTTGGGTTCCTCCTACGAGCAGTACTTC.

This chain links TRBV29-1 with TRBJ1-2; a possible D gene is TRBD1 (5 bases). From germline, CDR1 is SQVTM and CDR2 ANQGSEA. This CDR3 region has 13 residues. With 4 bases removed from V and 4 bases from J, the gap between germline ends came to 13 bases. Written as DNA, the CDR3 is TGCAGCGTTGTGGGGGGAGGGCCCTATGGCTACACCTTC. Translating gives CSVVGGGPYGYTF.

This chain connects TRBV18 to TRBJ1-3; 7 bases map to TRBD1. The germline V gene encodes CDR1 KGHSH and CDR2 LQKENI. CDR3 length: 16 residues. With 3 bases clipped from V and 3 bases from J, the junction kept 8 bases outside the gene matches. CDR3 region: CASSPSGQAGGNTIYF. CDR3 coding DNA: TGTGCCAGCTCACCTTCCGGACAGGCCGGTGGAAACACCATATATTTT.

This clonotype was counted many times. As DNA, the CDR3 is TGTGCCAGCAGCTTCTCCGTTACCGGGGAGCTGTTTTTT. Protein: CASSFSVTGELFF. The V gene is TRBV11-3, the J gene TRBJ2-2; no firm D call. V gave up 3 bases and J gave up 5 bases, with 7 bases separating them. Germline CDR1 reads SGHNT; CDR2 reads YENEEA. The CDR3 totals 13 residues.

V is TRBV6-1 and J is TRBJ2-2; no clear D gene. V lost 6 bases, J lost 1 base, and 3 bases lay in between. CDR3 length equals 12 residues. Germline V gives CDR1 MNHNS, CDR2 SASEGT. In DNA, the CDR3 is TGTGCCAGCAGACGGAACACCGGGGAGCTGTTTTTT. Translated, it gives CASRRNTGELFF.

This clonotype was recorded many times. This chain uses TRBV28 with TRBJ2-1; 7 nucleotides align to TRBD2. This CDR3 has 13 residues. Unmatched junction bases numbered 2, after V lost 6 bases and J lost 3 bases. Looked up from germline, CDR1 is MDHEN and CDR2 is SYDVKM. The CDR3: CASSGTNYNEQFF. CDR3 nucleotide sequence: TGTGCCAGCAGCGGGACTAACTACAATGAGCAGTTCTTC.

V is TRBV24-1 and J is TRBJ2-2; TRBD2 matches at 7 bases. From germline, CDR1 is KGHDR and CDR2 SFDVKD. V was clipped by 5 bases and J by 6 bases; unmatched bases: 8. There are 15 residues in the CDR3. CDR3 amino acids: CATSALGRGPGELFF. CDR3 coding DNA: TGTGCCACCAGTGCTTTAGGGAGGGGCCCCGGGGAGCTGTTTTTT.

This clonotype was detected only a few times. CDR3 residues: CASSSQAGRNTEAFF. DNA of the CDR3: TGTGCCAGCAGTTCCCAGGCTGGTAGGAACACTGAAGCTTTCTTT. V gene TRBV27 combines with J gene TRBJ1-1; no clear D gene. The CDR3 has 15 residues. In germline, CDR1 is MNHEY, CDR2 SMNVEV (reference sequence). V lost 4 bases, J lost 1 base, and 13 bases lay in between.

This clonotype has a count of ten or more. The CDR3 coding sequence is TGTGCCAGCAGGGGACTCGGGACAGGGGGAGCAAAACTGTTTTTT. This encodes CASRGLGTGGAKLFF. The V and J genes are TRBV6-1 and TRBJ1-4, with 11 nucleotides matching TRBD1. With V trimmed by 6 bases and J by 10 bases, 10 bases remained unmatched. The CDR3 length is 15 residues. The germline CDR1 and CDR2 sequences are MNHNS and SASEGT.

This chain links TRBV20-1 with TRBJ2-1, with TRBD2 identical over 9 bases. V lost 0 bases, J lost 4 bases, and 4 bases stayed unmatched. In germline, CDR1 is DFQATT, CDR2 SNEGSKA (reference sequence). The CDR3 is made up of 15 amino acids. CDR3 sequence: CSARERGGLYNEQFF. CDR3 nucleotide sequence: TGCAGTGCTAGAGAGCGGGGGGGCTTATACAATGAGCAGTTCTTC.

This clonotype has ten or more counts. The rearrangement links TRBV12-5 to TRBJ1-2; D is ambiguous. This CDR3 contains 13 residues. Germline V lookup: CDR1 LGHNT, CDR2 FRNRAP. V dropped 5 bases and J dropped 4 bases, with 11 bases sitting between them. The CDR3 region is CASGLGSVYGYTF. In DNA, the CDR3 is TGTGCTAGTGGTCTCGGGAGTGTCTATGGCTACACCTTC.

The rearrangement uses TRBV6-1 and TRBJ2-1; weak D call: TRBD1 (7 bases). The CDR3 is 15 residues long. V lost 8 bases, J lost 9 bases, and 23 bases lay in between. The germline V gene encodes CDR1 MNHNS and CDR2 SASEGT. The CDR3 here is CASQGEQRGMGEQFF. CDR3 DNA sequence: TGTGCCAGCCAGGGGGAACAGCGCGGGATGGGTGAGCAGTTCTTC.

The genes are TRBV19 and TRBJ2-3; D is unclear. Germline V CDR1 and CDR2: LNHDA, SQIVND (reference sequence). With 0 bases removed from V and 0 bases from J, the gap between germline ends came to 4 bases. CDR3 length: 14 residues. The CDR3 bases are TGTGCCAGTAGTATAGACTGGAGCACAGATACGCAGTATTTT. It codes for CASSIDWSTDTQYF.